This T cell receptor (beta chain) was retrieved from a study of control samples from healthy donors and cancer patients. The V end lost 1 base, the J end lost 7 bases, and 10 bases lay between the germline ends. CDR3 length: 13 amino acids. Per the germline V gene, CDR1 is SGHDN and CDR2 is FVKESK. Only in-frame clones appear in the TCRdb table, and some are missing; sequencing was by immunoSEQ multiplex PCR. The sample has about 120,000 clones, more than 70% seen once. This clonotype was sampled from a woman aged 70-85 years in good health. Sequencing was done on a sample of blood. This sequence joins TRBV14 and TRBJ1-2; no definite D call. For the CDR3, the DNA is TGTGCCAGCAGCCAAGTTCCGGGAGTTGGCTACACCTTC. It yields the protein CASSQVPGVGYTF.